One sample yielded the 25 T cell receptor beta chains listed below, sequenced in a study of shared clonotypes between healthy human individuals. CD45RO-negative, CCR7-selected cells formed the naive CD8 fraction, which excluded terminally differentiated effector memory CD45RA+ cells. This table comes from immunoSEQ multiplex PCR, and its TCRdb copy is limited to in-frame clones, with some not included. Of roughly 2.1 million clones listed, about 92% are singletons. Sequences were obtained from naive CD8+ T cells from PBMCs. Receptors originate from a man aged 18 to 30 in good health. Some clones in this sample may be carry-over from other donors' samples.

The chain carries TRBV29-1 and TRBJ2-7; D unresolved. The V and J ends lost 6 bases and 3 bases respectively, with 12 bases between them. This CDR3 spans 12 amino acids. The V gene's germline CDR1 is SQVTM and CDR2 ANQGSEA. The CDR3 spells CSVRLLGYEQYF. DNA of the CDR3: TGCAGCGTGAGGTTGTTGGGCTACGAGCAGTACTTC.

V is TRBV2 and J is TRBJ2-1; D gene uncertain. V was pared by 6 bases and J by 8 bases, with 20 bases between. From germline, CDR1 is SNHLY and CDR2 FYNNEI. This CDR3 region has 15 residues. CDR3 protein: CASRSGQTLGHEQFF. In DNA, the CDR3 is TGTGCCAGCAGATCCGGCCAAACTTTGGGCCATGAGCAGTTCTTC.

As for this clone: Different DNA sequences within this sample yield the same CDR3. The chain links TRBV7-9 to TRBJ1-5; D remains unclear. The CDR3 totals 12 residues. Per the germline V gene, CDR1 is SEHNR and CDR2 is FQNEAQ (reference sequence). V lost 1 base to trimming and J lost 7 bases, with 5 bases between them. The CDR3 here is CASSLGQQPQHF. CDR3 nucleotides: TGTGCCAGCAGCTTAGGCCAGCAGCCCCAGCATTTT.

The genes are TRBV28 and TRBJ1-5; the D is unclear. The germline V and J ends were trimmed by 10 bases and 3 bases, with 10 bases remaining between them. The CDR3 runs to 12 residues. Germline V gene data show CDR1 as MDHEN and CDR2 as SYDVKM. CDR3 nucleotides: TGTGCCACCCAAAGGCCCAATCAGCCCCAGCATTTT. This encodes CATQRPNQPQHF.

The chain joins TRBV30 to TRBJ2-1; D is perhaps TRBD1 (6 bases). Trimming took 2 bases from V and 4 from J, leaving 12 bases between them. The CDR3 spans 14 residues. Germline CDR1 and CDR2: GTSNPN and SVGIG (reference sequence). The CDR3 bases are TGTGCCTGGAGTTCCGGGACACTGTACAATGAGCAGTTCTTC. Its protein is CAWSSGTLYNEQFF.

This clone was recorded once. The CDR3 bases are TGTGCCAGCAGTTTAGGTCCAGGGGGGATGGGTGAGCAGTTCTTC. Its protein is CASSLGPGGMGEQFF. This sequence joins TRBV27 and TRBJ2-1, with D perhaps matching TRBD1 (7 bases). Trimming pared 2 bases from V and 9 bases from J, leaving 17 bases between. Germline-derived CDR1 and CDR2 are MNHEY and SMNVEV (reference sequence). The CDR3 length is 15 residues.

The chain couples TRBV27 to TRBJ1-5; D not certain. This CDR3 has 15 amino acids. V was shortened by 2 bases and J by 7 bases, with 15 bases between the two germline ends. Germline V lookup: CDR1 MNHEY, CDR2 SMNVEV (reference sequence). The CDR3 DNA sequence: TGTGCCAGCAGTTTAGGGTTGGGTAAAGGGCAGCCCCAGCATTTT. It is translated as CASSLGLGKGQPQHF.

Notes on this clone: The same CDR3 can be traced to other DNA sequences in this sample. V gene TRBV27 combines with J gene TRBJ1-2; unclear D gene. Trimming stripped 8 bases from V and 0 bases from J, with 10 bases between. In germline, CDR1 is MNHEY, CDR2 SMNVEV (reference sequence). The CDR3 has 13 residues. The CDR3 coding sequence is TGTGCCAGCCGAACCGGCGCTAACTATGGCTACACCTTC. It yields the protein CASRTGANYGYTF.

The chain joins TRBV7-9 to TRBJ2-7, with 9 bases fitting TRBD2. CDR3 length: 16 residues. CDR1 and CDR2 (germline): SEHNR, FQNEAQ (reference sequence). Trimming at V came to 7 bases and at J to 0 bases, leaving 10 bases not matched to a gene. The CDR3 loop is CASTPGISGSSYEQYF. CDR3 coding DNA: TGTGCCAGCACCCCTGGGATTAGCGGGAGCTCCTACGAGCAGTACTTC.

This chain uses TRBV28 with TRBJ1-5, with D unclear. The CDR3 extends over 14 amino acids. The germline V gene encodes CDR1 MDHEN and CDR2 SYDVKM. V gave up 6 bases and J gave up 1 base, with 10 bases separating them. The CDR3 loop is CASSAITSNQPQHF. The CDR3 bases are TGTGCCAGCAGCGCGATTACGAGCAATCAGCCCCAGCATTTT.

The gene calls are TRBV7-8 and TRBJ2-7; D ambiguous. CDR3 size: 14 residues. The ends were cut back, 5 bases at V and 1 base at J, with 12 bases in the middle. Germline CDR1 is SGHVS and CDR2 is FQNEAQ. The DNA for the CDR3 is TGTGCCAGCAGCGACCCTAAGCGATCCTACGAGCAGTACTTC. Amino acids: CASSDPKRSYEQYF. Combining the CDR3 with reference TRBV7-8 and TRBJ2-7 gives the whole variable domain GAGVSQSPRYKVAKRGQDVALRCDPISGHVSLFWYQQALGQGPEFLTYFQNEAQLDKSGLPSDRFFAERPEGSVSTLKIQRTQQEDSAVYLCASSDPKRSYEQYFGPGTRLTVT.

The CDR3 loop reads CASSTRSTGTWISGELFF. The CDR3 DNA follows: TGTGCCAGTAGTACGAGATCGACCGGGACATGGATTAGTGGGGAGCTGTTTTTT. This chain connects TRBV19 to TRBJ2-2, with D possibly matching TRBD1 (6 bases). Trimming stripped 4 bases from V and 8 bases from J, with 26 bases between. This CDR3 region has 18 residues. The germline V gene has CDR1 LNHDA and CDR2 SQIVND (reference sequence). The whole variable domain, filled in from reference TRBV19 and TRBJ2-2, reads DGGITQSPKYLFRKEGQNVTLSCEQNLNHDAMYWYRQDPGQGLRLIYYSQIVNDFQKGDIAEGYSVSREKKESFPLTVTSAQKNPTAFYLCASSTRSTGTWISGELFFGEGSRLTVL.

J is TRBJ2-1 and V is TRBV7-6; perhaps D is TRBD1 or TRBD2 (5 bases each). V was shortened by 3 bases and J by 1 base, with 10 bases between the two germline ends. The CDR3 has 15 residues. From germline, CDR1 is SGHVS and CDR2 FNYEAQ. CDR3 in DNA: TGTGCCAGCAGCTTGGGGGAGAATTCCTACAATGAGCAGTTCTTC. It encodes CASSLGENSYNEQFF.

The rearrangement links TRBV10-3 to TRBJ2-2, with D maybe TRBD1 (8 bases). Deletions cut 6 bases from V and 4 bases from J, with 21 bases between. The CDR3 loop spans 17 amino acids. Germline-derived CDR1 and CDR2 are ENHRY and SYGVKD. CDR3: CAISLTGGEFRTGELFF. The DNA of the CDR3 is TGTGCCATCAGCCTTACAGGGGGGGAATTTCGCACCGGGGAGCTGTTTTTT.

V usage is TRBV5-4 and J usage is TRBJ2-7; D gene uncertain. Germline CDR1 is SGHNT and CDR2 is YYREEE (reference sequence). CDR3 size: 15 residues. The ends were cut back, 1 base at V and 2 bases at J, with 13 bases in the middle. The DNA of the CDR3 is TGTGCCAGCAGCTTGTCCCCTGGCGGAGCCTACGAGCAGTACTTC. This translates into CASSLSPGGAYEQYF.

Details on this clone: The identical CDR3 is also encoded by other nucleotide sequences in the sample. This chain connects TRBV9 to TRBJ2-7; 9 nucleotides align to TRBD1. Germline V gene data show CDR1 as SGDLS and CDR2 as YYNGEE. The CDR3 spans 13 residues. V lost 4 bases, J lost 4 bases, and 3 bases stayed unmatched. The CDR3 DNA reads TGTGCCAGCAGCCTTGGACAGGGGTACGAGCAGTACTTC. Translating it yields CASSLGQGYEQYF. Together with reference TRBV9 and TRBJ2-7, the CDR3 gives the full variable domain: DSGVTQTPKHLITATGQRVTLRCSPRSGDLSVYWYQQSLDQGLQFLIQYYNGEERAKGNILERFSAQQFPDLHSELNLSSLELGDSALYFCASSLGQGYEQYFGPGTRLTVT.

The chain has TRBV28 and TRBJ2-7, with 7 bases matching TRBD2. After removal of 2 bases from V and 7 bases from J, the junction contained 8 bases not matched to a gene. The CDR3 is made up of 14 amino acids. Germline assignment: CDR1 MDHEN and CDR2 SYDVKM. CDR3 nucleotide sequence: TGTGCCAGCAGTTTAGTGGGAGGGCCGGGGGAGCAGTACTTC. This encodes CASSLVGGPGEQYF.

The V and J genes are TRBV19 and TRBJ1-3; 7 bases align to TRBD1. CDR3 length: 15 residues. V shed 6 bases and J 2 bases; nucleotides not matched to a gene: 7. Germline loops: CDR1 LNHDA, CDR2 SQIVND (reference sequence). As DNA, the CDR3 is TGTGCCAGTAGCGAACAGGGGCTGCCTGGAAACACCATATATTTT. It yields the protein CASSEQGLPGNTIYF.

Note on this clone: Within the sample, other DNA sequences also encode this same CDR3. The chain uses TRBV9 and TRBJ1-5; possibly TRBD1 for D (5 bases). V was pared by 0 bases and J by 6 bases, with 13 bases between. Per germline, CDR1 SGDLS and CDR2 YYNGEE. The CDR3 spans 15 residues. The DNA for the CDR3 is TGTGCCAGCAGCGTAGATTTGGGGGTGGGTCAGCCCCAGCATTTT. Amino acids: CASSVDLGVGQPQHF.

V is TRBV4-3 and J is TRBJ1-2; TRBD1 matches at 10 bases. This CDR3 is built from 14 residues. Germline CDR1 LGHNA, CDR2 YSLEER. Unmatched junction bases numbered 7, after V lost 4 bases and J lost 8 bases. Here the CDR3 reads CASSPKTGGDGYTF. The DNA for the CDR3 is TGCGCCAGCAGCCCTAAGACAGGGGGCGACGGCTACACCTTC.

This clone has just one count. The chain couples TRBV4-3 to TRBJ2-7; 7 bases align to TRBD1. Germline CDR1 LGHNA, CDR2 YSLEER. The CDR3 runs to 14 residues. J lost 6 bases, V lost 4 bases, and 9 bases had no gene match. The CDR3 bases are TGCGCCAGCAGCCCAGGACAGGAGGTTCGCGAGCAGTACTTC. Protein product: CASSPGQEVREQYF.

The chain joins TRBV28 to TRBJ2-3; no clear D. This CDR3 has 16 residues. The V gene lost 5 bases and the J gene lost 2 bases, with 17 bases spanning the gap. Germline values: CDR1 MDHEN, CDR2 SYDVKM. CDR3 bases: TGTGCCAGCAGTAACCGATGGCACGGCATCACAGATACGCAGTATTTT. Its protein is CASSNRWHGITDTQYF.

V is TRBV7-9 and J is TRBJ2-7, with 9 bases matching TRBD2. Germline loops: CDR1 SEHNR, CDR2 FQNEAQ (reference sequence). Trimming took 0 bases from V and 2 from J; bases not matched to a gene: 5. This CDR3 contains 16 residues. The CDR3 DNA reads as TGTGCCAGCAGCTTAGCCACTAGCGGGCGTCCCTACGAGCAGTACTTC. Protein product: CASSLATSGRPYEQYF.

V gene TRBV10-3 combines with J gene TRBJ1-2; 7 nucleotides match TRBD1. The CDR3 length is 16 residues. From germline, CDR1 is ENHRY and CDR2 SYGVKD. V gave up 3 bases and J gave up 1 base; unmatched junction bases: 8. Here the CDR3 DNA reads TGTGCCATCAGTGAAGGGGGCAGGACGCTTAACTATGGCTACACCTTC. This translates into CAISEGGRTLNYGYTF.

Turning to this clone: The sample has other DNA sequences that encode this CDR3 too. V gene TRBV7-2 combines with J gene TRBJ2-7; D is unresolved. V dropped 3 bases and J dropped 2 bases, with 5 bases sitting between them. The germline gives CDR1 SGHTA, CDR2 FQGNSA. The CDR3 spans 12 residues. The CDR3, as DNA: TGTGCCAGCAGCTTGGACCCCTACGAGCAGTACTTC. As protein: CASSLDPYEQYF.